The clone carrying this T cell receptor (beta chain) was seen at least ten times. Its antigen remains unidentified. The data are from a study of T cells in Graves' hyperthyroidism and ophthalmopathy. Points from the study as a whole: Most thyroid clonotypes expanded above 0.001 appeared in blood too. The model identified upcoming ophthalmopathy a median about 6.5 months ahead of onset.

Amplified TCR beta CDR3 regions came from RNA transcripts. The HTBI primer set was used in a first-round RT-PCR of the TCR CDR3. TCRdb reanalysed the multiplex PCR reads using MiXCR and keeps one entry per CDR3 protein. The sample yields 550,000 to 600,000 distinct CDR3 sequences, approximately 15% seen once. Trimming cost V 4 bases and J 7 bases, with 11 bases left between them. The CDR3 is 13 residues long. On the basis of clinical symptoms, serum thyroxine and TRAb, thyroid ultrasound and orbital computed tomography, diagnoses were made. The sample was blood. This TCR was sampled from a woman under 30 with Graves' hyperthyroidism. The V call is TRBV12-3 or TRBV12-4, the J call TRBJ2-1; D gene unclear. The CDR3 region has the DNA TGTGCCAGCAGTTCCCGTATGGGGAATGAGCAGTTCTTC. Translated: CASSSRMGNEQFF.